The 19 T cell receptor beta chains presented below share a single source sample, sequenced in a study of early stage breast cancer tumors. Sequencing was performed with immunoSEQ multiplex PCR; in TCRdb, only in-frame clones are kept and a portion is missing. The sample carries 25,000 to 35,000 clones, 80% to 90% recorded once. Material: blood. The source is a person aged 45-60 years with breast cancer.

In its sample, this clone was seen a few times. The rearrangement joins TRBV29-1 to TRBJ1-2; D is uncertain. CDR3 length: 12 residues. The germline V gene encodes CDR1 SQVTM and CDR2 ANQGSEA. The ends were cut back, 3 bases at V and 2 bases at J, with 7 bases in the middle. CDR3 coding DNA: TGCAGCGTTGAGGACGGGAACTATGGCTACACCTTC. The encoded protein is CSVEDGNYGYTF.

The chain employs TRBV30 and TRBJ2-5, with a possible D match to TRBD1 (6 bases). The CDR3 runs 14 residues. V gave up 0 bases and J gave up 5 bases, with 13 bases separating them. Germline assignment: CDR1 GTSNPN and CDR2 SVGIG (reference sequence). CDR3 sequence reads: CAWSVSVRGETQYF. The CDR3 DNA is TGTGCCTGGAGTGTATCGGTCAGGGGTGAGACCCAGTACTTC.

This rearrangement joins TRBV19 to TRBJ2-5, with D possibly matching TRBD2 (5 bases). Deletions cut 5 bases from V and 5 bases from J, with 21 bases between. The CDR3 is 16 residues long. CDR1 is LNHDA and CDR2 is SQIVND in the germline V gene (reference sequence). CDR3 sequence reads: CASSSGESGVGETQYF. The CDR3 DNA is TGTGCCAGTAGTTCTGGGGAAAGCGGAGTCGGTGAGACCCAGTACTTC.

The J gene is TRBJ2-5, the V gene TRBV9; 14 bases agree with TRBD2. The CDR3 sequence is 17 residues long. Unmatched junction bases numbered 6, after V lost 2 bases and J lost 3 bases. Germline V lookup: CDR1 SGDLS, CDR2 YYNGEE. CDR3 residues: CASSVGTSGRGEETQYF. The DNA of the CDR3 is TGTGCCAGCAGCGTCGGGACTAGCGGGAGAGGGGAAGAGACCCAGTACTTC.

J is TRBJ1-4 and V is TRBV7-9, with TRBD1 as a possible D gene (5 bases). V lost 5 bases, J lost 2 bases, and 12 bases lay in between. Germline assignment: CDR1 SEHNR and CDR2 FQNEAQ (reference sequence). The CDR3 sequence is 15 residues long. The CDR3 is CASSTHRITNEKLFF. The CDR3 coding sequence is TGTGCCAGCAGCACTCACAGGATTACTAATGAAAAACTGTTTTTT.

The chain recombines TRBV9 with TRBJ2-7; 8 bases fit TRBD1. V gave up 4 bases and J gave up 2 bases; unmatched junction bases: 8. Germline V CDR1 and CDR2: SGDLS, YYNGEE. The CDR3 has 15 amino acids. The CDR3 nucleotides are TGTGCCAGCAGCTTCGGACAGGGACACACCTACGAGCAGTACTTC. It encodes CASSFGQGHTYEQYF.

This clone has a single count. This chain connects TRBV5-1 to TRBJ1-4; the match to TRBD1 covers 10 bases. Unmatched junction bases numbered 2, after V lost 4 bases and J lost 5 bases. Germline V gene lookup returns CDR1 SGHRS and CDR2 YFSETQ. The CDR3 covers 14 residues. The CDR3 region is CASSQGQGNEKLFF. The CDR3 DNA sequence: TGCGCCAGCAGCCAGGGACAGGGGAATGAAAAACTGTTTTTT.

J is TRBJ2-1 and V is TRBV19; no clear D. The length of the CDR3 is 15 residues. The V gene lost 1 base and the J gene lost 1 base, with 8 bases spanning the gap. The germline V gene encodes CDR1 LNHDA and CDR2 SQIVND (reference sequence). The CDR3 bases are TGTGCCAGTAGTATAGGTGGCGGTTCCTACAATGAGCAGTTCTTC. This encodes CASSIGGGSYNEQFF.

The CDR3 loop is CASRVSGGLYEQYF. The DNA for the CDR3 is TGCGCCAGCAGGGTAAGCGGGGGTCTCTACGAGCAGTACTTC. This rearrangement joins TRBV5-1 to TRBJ2-7, with 8 bases aligning to TRBD2. From germline, CDR1 is SGHRS and CDR2 YFSETQ. This CDR3 spans 14 amino acids. The J segment lost 3 bases and the V segment lost 5 bases, leaving 7 bases of the junction unmatched.

This clone was counted a single time. The chain recombines TRBV5-6 with TRBJ1-2, with a tentative D call TRBD1 (5 bases). In germline, CDR1 is SGHDT, CDR2 YYEEEE. Trimming took off 1 base at V and 1 base at J, with 17 bases between the two ends. The CDR3 contains 17 residues. Here the CDR3 reads CASSLLGTRAGNYGYTF. As DNA, the CDR3 is TGTGCCAGCAGCTTGTTAGGAACCAGGGCGGGTAACTATGGCTACACCTTC.

The chain couples TRBV27 to TRBJ1-1, with D uncertain. Per the germline V gene, CDR1 is MNHEY and CDR2 is SMNVEV (reference sequence). V was pared by 4 bases and J by 1 base, with 10 bases between. The CDR3 extends over 14 amino acids. The CDR3 region is CASSSLLGNTEAFF. In nucleotides, the CDR3 is TGTGCCAGCAGTTCTTTATTAGGGAACACTGAAGCTTTCTTT.

Of note for this clone: Other nucleotide sequences in the sample specify the same CDR3. The V gene is TRBV27, the J gene TRBJ2-2; 10 positions agree with TRBD2. The CDR3 totals 17 residues. From germline, CDR1 is MNHEY and CDR2 SMNVEV (reference sequence). V lost 0 bases and J lost 2; bases outside the gene matches: 3. The CDR3 reads CASSLSSGGVNTGELFF. As DNA, the CDR3 is TGTGCCAGCAGTTTATCGAGCGGGGGGGTAAACACCGGGGAGCTGTTTTTT.

The CDR3 DNA reads as TGTGCCAGCACCTCCATAACAGGGGGTGGGGAAAAACTGTTTTTT. Encoded protein: CASTSITGGGEKLFF. The gene calls are TRBV7-2 and TRBJ1-4; TRBD1 agrees at 8 bases. With V trimmed by 7 bases and J by 8 bases, 12 bases remained unmatched. This CDR3 is built from 15 residues. Germline CDR1 SGHTA, CDR2 FQGNSA. The full variable domain, in which reference TRBV7-2 and TRBJ1-4 provide the parts outside the CDR3, is GAGVSQSPSNKVTEKGKDVELRCDPISGHTALYWYRQSLGQGLEFLIYFQGNSAPDKSGLPSDRFSAERTGGSVSTLTIQRTQQEDSAVYLCASTSITGGGEKLFFGSGTQLSVL.

As DNA, the CDR3 is TGTGCCAGTCGGCCGGCAGGGAACACTGAAGCTTTCTTT. Its translation: CASRPAGNTEAFF. V gene TRBV19 combines with J gene TRBJ1-1; D call uncertain. This CDR3 comprises 13 residues. Germline CDR1 is LNHDA and CDR2 is SQIVND (reference sequence). V gave up 8 bases and J gave up 1 base, with 11 bases separating them.

The J gene is TRBJ1-3, the V gene TRBV9; unclear D gene. The CDR3 spans 11 residues. V was cut by 3 bases and J by 4 bases, with 2 bases left in between. Germline V gene sequence: CDR1 SGDLS, CDR2 YYNGEE. The CDR3 sequence is CASSEGNTIYF. Written as DNA, the CDR3 is TGTGCCAGCAGCGAAGGAAACACCATATATTTT.

V and J are TRBV11-2 and TRBJ2-1, with 10 bases fitting TRBD2. Germline loops: CDR1 SGHAT, CDR2 FQNNGV. V dropped 4 bases and J dropped 3; count of bases not matched to a gene: 6. This CDR3 spans 16 amino acids. The CDR3 bases are TGTGCCAGCAGCTCCCGACTAGCGGGTGGCTACAATGAGCAGTTCTTC. It encodes CASSSRLAGGYNEQFF.

The chain couples TRBV6-1 to TRBJ2-7, with 9 bases matching TRBD1. This CDR3 is built from 14 residues. CDR1 is MNHNS, CDR2 SASEGT, per germline. Unmatched junction bases numbered 3, after V lost 2 bases and J lost 4 bases. CDR3 nucleotide sequence: TGTGCCAGCAGTGAACTGGGACAGGGATACGAGCAGTACTTC. This codes for CASSELGQGYEQYF.

This chain uses TRBV5-1 with TRBJ2-1; D not certain. Germline-derived CDR1 and CDR2 are SGHRS and YFSETQ. The CDR3 length is 13 residues. The V end was cut by 0 bases, the J end by 3 bases, with 4 bases between. The CDR3 DNA sequence: TGCGCCAGCAGCTTGGGGAGCTACAATGAGCAGTTCTTC. Its translation is CASSLGSYNEQFF.

The chain links TRBV7-6 to TRBJ2-1; 8 nucleotides match TRBD2. The J segment lost 10 bases and the V segment lost 0 bases, leaving 14 bases of the junction unmatched. This CDR3 has 17 amino acids. CDR1 is SGHVS, CDR2 FNYEAQ, per germline. The CDR3 protein is CASSLAKEVAGPGEQFF. The CDR3 DNA reads TGTGCCAGCAGCTTAGCGAAGGAGGTAGCGGGACCTGGGGAGCAGTTCTTC. Variable domain in full (rest from reference TRBV7-6 and TRBJ2-1): GAGVSQSPRYKVTKRGQDVALRCDPISGHVSLYWYRQALGQGPEFLTYFNYEAQQDKSGLPNDRFSAERPEGSISTLTIQRTEQRDSAMYRCASSLAKEVAGPGEQFFGPGTRLTVL.